The rows below give T cell receptor beta chains drawn from one sample of a study of blood T cell repertoires in COVID-19. Repertoires were generated with immunoSEQ multiplex PCR, while TCRdb's copy carries only in-frame clones and drops some. The sample consists of around 270,000 clones, about 83% of them appearing once. The sequenced sample consisted of peripheral blood. These receptor sequences come from a woman aged 40 to 50 who had recovered from COVID-19. The CDR3 runs from the conserved cysteine through the conserved F or W. D genes are given only for firm matches. The size entry is marked missing in some rows and otherwise reads once, few, many or a size class.

.	.	TRBV11-3	TRBJ2-2	CASSLAGSNTGELFF	TGTGCCAGCAGCTTAGCGGGGTCGAACACCGGGGAGCTGTTTTTT
.	.	TRBV12-3/TRBV12-4	TRBJ2-1	CASSFTQNNEQFF	TGTGCCAGCAGTTTCACGCAGAACAATGAGCAGTTCTTC
.	.	TRBV28	TRBJ2-1	CASSPLYNEQFF	TGTGCCAGCAGTCCCCTGTACAATGAGCAGTTCTTC
.	.	TRBV5-1	TRBJ2-5	CASRWAEHQETQYF	TGCGCCAGCAGGTGGGCTGAGCACCAAGAGACCCAGTACTTC
TRBD1	.	TRBV4-2	TRBJ1-5	CASSPQGTTGVETQPQHF	TGTGCCAGCAGCCCGCAGGGGACGACAGGGGTAGAGACTCAGCCCCAGCATTTT
.	.	TRBV6-5	TRBJ1-1	CASKIVGVNTEAFF	TGTGCCAGCAAAATCGTCGGGGTGAACACTGAAGCTTTCTTT
.	.	TRBV7-9	TRBJ2-1	CASSRGGGSYNEQFF	TGTGCCAGCAGTCGGGGAGGGGGGTCCTACAATGAGCAGTTCTTC
.	.	TRBV19	TRBJ2-7	CASSFTGYEQYF	TGTGCCAGTAGCTTCACAGGCTACGAGCAGTACTTC
TRBD2	.	TRBV15	TRBJ2-1	CATSRDGASGYNEQFF	TGTGCCACCAGCAGAGATGGGGCTAGCGGATACAATGAGCAGTTCTTC
TRBD2	.	TRBV5-1	TRBJ2-1	CASSQGTSGGYNEQFF	TGCGCCAGCAGCCAGGGGACTAGCGGGGGCTACAATGAGCAGTTCTTC
.	.	TRBV9	TRBJ1-2	CASTRLVTAGLGGYTF	TGTGCCAGCACCAGACTAGTGACCGCGGGCTTGGGCGGCTACACCTTC
.	.	TRBV5-1	TRBJ2-1	CASSHQQNSYNEQFF	TGCGCCAGCAGCCACCAACAGAACTCCTACAATGAGCAGTTCTTC
TRBD1	.	TRBV5-1	TRBJ1-1	CASRTGMVTEAFF	TGCGCCAGCCGGACAGGGATGGTCACTGAAGCTTTCTTT
.	.	TRBV16	TRBJ1-2	CASSHGTNYGYTF	TGTGCCAGCAGCCACGGGACTAACTATGGCTACACCTTC
.	few	TRBV18	TRBJ1-6	CASSPTQGDSPLHF	TGTGCCAGCTCACCAACGCAGGGTGATTCACCCCTCCACTTT
.	.	TRBV28	TRBJ1-2	CASSSPIYGYTF	TGTGCCAGCAGCTCGCCTATCTATGGCTACACCTTC